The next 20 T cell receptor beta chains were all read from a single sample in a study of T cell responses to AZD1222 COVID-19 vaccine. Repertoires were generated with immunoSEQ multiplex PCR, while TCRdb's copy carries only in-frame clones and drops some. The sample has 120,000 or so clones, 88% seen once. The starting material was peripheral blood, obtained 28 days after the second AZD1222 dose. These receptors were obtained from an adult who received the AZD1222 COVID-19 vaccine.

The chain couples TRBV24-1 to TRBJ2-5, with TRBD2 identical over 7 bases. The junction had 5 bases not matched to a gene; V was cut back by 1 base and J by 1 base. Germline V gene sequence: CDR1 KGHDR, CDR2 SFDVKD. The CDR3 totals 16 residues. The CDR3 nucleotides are TGTGCCACCAGTGATTTTGGGAGGGTTCTCCAAGAGACCCAGTACTTC. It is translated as CATSDFGRVLQETQYF.

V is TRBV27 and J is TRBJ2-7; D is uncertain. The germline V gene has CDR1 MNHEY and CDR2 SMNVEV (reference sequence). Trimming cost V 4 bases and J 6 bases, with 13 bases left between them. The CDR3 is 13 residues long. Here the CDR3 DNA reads TGTGCCAGCAGTTGGGCTAGTGTCGCCGAGCAGTACTTC. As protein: CASSWASVAEQYF.

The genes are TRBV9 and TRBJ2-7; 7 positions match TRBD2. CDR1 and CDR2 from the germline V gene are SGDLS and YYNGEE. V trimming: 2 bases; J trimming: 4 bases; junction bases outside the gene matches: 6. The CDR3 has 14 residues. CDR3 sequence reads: CASSVAGLPYEQYF. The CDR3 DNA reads TGTGCCAGCAGCGTCGCGGGACTACCTTACGAGCAGTACTTC.

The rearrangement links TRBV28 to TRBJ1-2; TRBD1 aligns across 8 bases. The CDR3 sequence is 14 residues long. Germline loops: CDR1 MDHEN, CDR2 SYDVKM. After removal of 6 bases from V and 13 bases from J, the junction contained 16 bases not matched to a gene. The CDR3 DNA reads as TGTGCCAGCAGCCTTGGACAGGGAGTGGTAGGGGTCACCTTC. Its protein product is CASSLGQGVVGVTF.

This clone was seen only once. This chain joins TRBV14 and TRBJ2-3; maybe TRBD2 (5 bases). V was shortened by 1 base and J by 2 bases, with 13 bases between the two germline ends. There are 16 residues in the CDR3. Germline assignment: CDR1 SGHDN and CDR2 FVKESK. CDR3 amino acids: CASSQVEGRNTDTQYF. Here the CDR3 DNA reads TGTGCCAGCAGCCAAGTAGAGGGAAGAAACACAGATACGCAGTATTTT.

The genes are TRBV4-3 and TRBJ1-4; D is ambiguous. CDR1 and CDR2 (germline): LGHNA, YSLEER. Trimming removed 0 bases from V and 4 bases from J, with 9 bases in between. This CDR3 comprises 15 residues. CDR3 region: CASSQDTGLNEKLFF. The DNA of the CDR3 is TGCGCCAGCAGCCAAGATACCGGGCTTAATGAAAAACTGTTTTTT.

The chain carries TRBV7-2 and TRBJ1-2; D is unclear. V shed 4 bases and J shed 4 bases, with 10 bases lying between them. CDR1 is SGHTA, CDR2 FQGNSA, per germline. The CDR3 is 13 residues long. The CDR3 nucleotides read TGTGCCAGCAGCTCGAACAGCGTCTATGGCTACACCTTC. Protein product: CASSSNSVYGYTF.

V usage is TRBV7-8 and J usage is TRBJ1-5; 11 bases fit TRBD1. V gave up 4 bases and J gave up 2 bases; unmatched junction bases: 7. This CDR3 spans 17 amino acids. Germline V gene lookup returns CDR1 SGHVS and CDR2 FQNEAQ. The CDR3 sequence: CASSWTGGGDGNQPQHF. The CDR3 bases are TGTGCCAGCAGCTGGACAGGGGGCGGGGACGGCAATCAGCCCCAGCATTTT.

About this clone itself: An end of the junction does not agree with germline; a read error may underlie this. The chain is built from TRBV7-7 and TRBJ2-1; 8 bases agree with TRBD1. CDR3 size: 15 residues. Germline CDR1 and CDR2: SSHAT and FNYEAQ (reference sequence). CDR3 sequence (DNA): TGTGCTAGCAGCTTAGCCCGGACAGGGTACAATGAGCAGTTCTTC. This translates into CASSLARTGYNEQFF. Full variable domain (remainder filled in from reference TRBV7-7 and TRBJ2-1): GAGVSQSPRYKVTKRGQDVTLRCDPISSHATLYWYQQALGQGPEFLTYFNYEAQPDKSGLPSDRFSAERPEGSISTLTIQRTEQRDSAMYRCASSLARTGYNEQFFGPGTRLTVL.

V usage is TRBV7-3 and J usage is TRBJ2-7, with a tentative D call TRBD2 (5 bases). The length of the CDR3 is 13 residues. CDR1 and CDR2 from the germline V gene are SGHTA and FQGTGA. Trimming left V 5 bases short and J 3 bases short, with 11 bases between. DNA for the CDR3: TGTGCCAGCAGCATCGGGGAAAACTACGAGCAGTACTTC. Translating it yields CASSIGENYEQYF.

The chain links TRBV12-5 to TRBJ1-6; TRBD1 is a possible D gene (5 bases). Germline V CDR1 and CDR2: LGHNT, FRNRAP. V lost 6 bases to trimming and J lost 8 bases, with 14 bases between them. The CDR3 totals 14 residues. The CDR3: CASGLPGLDSPLHF. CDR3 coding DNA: TGTGCTAGTGGACTACCAGGGCTGGATTCACCCCTCCACTTT.

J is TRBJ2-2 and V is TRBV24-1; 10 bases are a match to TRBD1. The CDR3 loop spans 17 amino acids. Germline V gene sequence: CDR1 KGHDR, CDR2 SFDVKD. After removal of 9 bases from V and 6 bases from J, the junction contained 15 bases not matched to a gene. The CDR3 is CATRQGAGVRSAGELFF. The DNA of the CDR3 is TGTGCCACCCGACAGGGGGCAGGGGTGAGGTCCGCCGGGGAGCTGTTTTTT.

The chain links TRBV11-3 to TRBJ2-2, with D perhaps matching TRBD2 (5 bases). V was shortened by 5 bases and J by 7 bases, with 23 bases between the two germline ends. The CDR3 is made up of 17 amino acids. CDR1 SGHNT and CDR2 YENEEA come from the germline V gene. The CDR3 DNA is TGTGCCAGCAGCCTGGGTCCGGGATTAAGAGGAGGCGGGGAGCTGTTTTTT. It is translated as CASSLGPGLRGGGELFF.

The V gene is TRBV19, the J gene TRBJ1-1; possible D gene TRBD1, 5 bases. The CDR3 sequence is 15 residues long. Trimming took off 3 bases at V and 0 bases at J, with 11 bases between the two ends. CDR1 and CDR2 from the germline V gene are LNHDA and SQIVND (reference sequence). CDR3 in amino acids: CASSMTGLLNTEAFF. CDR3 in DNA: TGTGCCAGTAGTATGACGGGACTCCTGAACACTGAAGCTTTCTTT. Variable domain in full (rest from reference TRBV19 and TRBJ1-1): DGGITQSPKYLFRKEGQNVTLSCEQNLNHDAMYWYRQDPGQGLRLIYYSQIVNDFQKGDIAEGYSVSREKKESFPLTVTSAQKNPTAFYLCASSMTGLLNTEAFFGQGTRLTVV.

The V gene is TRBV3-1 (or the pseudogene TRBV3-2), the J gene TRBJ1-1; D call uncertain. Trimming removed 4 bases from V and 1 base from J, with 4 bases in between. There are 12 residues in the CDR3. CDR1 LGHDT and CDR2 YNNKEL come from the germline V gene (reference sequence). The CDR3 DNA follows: TGTGCCAGCAGCCGGGAGAACACTGAAGCTTTCTTT. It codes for CASSRENTEAFF.

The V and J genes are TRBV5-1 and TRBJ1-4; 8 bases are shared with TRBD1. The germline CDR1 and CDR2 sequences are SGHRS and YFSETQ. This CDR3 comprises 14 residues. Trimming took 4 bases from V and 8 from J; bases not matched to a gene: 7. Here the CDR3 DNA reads TGCGCCAGCAGCCCCGACAGGGGCTGGGAAAAACTGTTTTTT. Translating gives CASSPDRGWEKLFF.

CDR3 coding DNA: TGTGCCAGCAGCTTAGCACAGCTGGGGGCTATTAACTATGGCTACACCTTC. Translation gives CASSLAQLGAINYGYTF. The chain recombines TRBV7-2 with TRBJ1-2; TRBD1 is a possible D gene (6 bases). CDR1 SGHTA and CDR2 FQGNSA come from the germline V gene. This CDR3 contains 17 residues. Trimming took 0 bases from V and 1 from J, leaving 15 bases between them.

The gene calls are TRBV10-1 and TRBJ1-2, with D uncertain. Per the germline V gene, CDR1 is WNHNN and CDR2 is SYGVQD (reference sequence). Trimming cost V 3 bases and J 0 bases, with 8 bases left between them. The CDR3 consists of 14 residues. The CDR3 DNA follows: TGCGCCAGCAGTGACAGCTACACTAACTATGGCTACACCTTC. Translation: CASSDSYTNYGYTF.

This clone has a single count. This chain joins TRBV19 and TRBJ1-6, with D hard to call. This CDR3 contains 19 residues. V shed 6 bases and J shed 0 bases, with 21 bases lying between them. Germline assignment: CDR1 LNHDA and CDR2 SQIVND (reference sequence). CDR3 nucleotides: TGTGCCAGTAGCCGACTCCTCGATCAGGTCAGCTCCTATAATTCACCCCTCCACTTT. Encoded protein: CASSRLLDQVSSYNSPLHF.

CDR3 DNA: TGTGCCAGCAGCCCTCCGAGGGAGGGCAATGAGCAGTTCTTC. Translating it yields CASSPPREGNEQFF. The rearrangement joins TRBV4-2 to TRBJ2-1, with 7 bases lining up with TRBD2. CDR1 is LGHNA, CDR2 YNFKEQ, per germline. V lost 4 bases, J lost 6 bases, and 6 bases stayed unmatched. The CDR3 consists of 14 residues.